This T cell receptor (beta chain) originates from a study of shared clonotypes between healthy human individuals. Study details: Per-donor plates numbered three CD4 naive, three CD4 memory, two CD8 naive and one CD8 memory.

V dropped 3 bases and J dropped 0 bases, with 8 bases sitting between them. The CDR3 length is 14 residues. The germline CDR1 and CDR2 sequences are SNHLY and FYNNEI. Notes on the study in general: When compared with the clonotypes that were shared by all four sorted-subset donors, the non-shared clonotypes turned out to have lower generation probabilities. A limitation of the genetic and exposure-history diversity represented arose from few donors.

The table lists this clone with a few counts. Its antigen is as yet unknown. The sample carries other DNA sequences with the same CDR3. The protocol was immunoSEQ multiplex PCR, while the TCRdb copy is restricted to in-frame clones and leaves out a portion. The sample comprises roughly 2,000,000 clones, 93% of which are singletons, and more than 1.5% rests with the top ten. The naive CD8 subset, CD45RO-negative cells positively selected for CCR7, excluded terminally differentiated effector memory CD45RA+ cells. The clonotype comes from a man between 18 and 35 years old in good health. Some clones in this sample may be carry-over from other donors' samples. The rearrangement joins TRBV2 to TRBJ1-1; D uncertain. Material: naive CD8+ T cells from PBMCs. CDR3 amino acids: CASSEGRMNTEAFF. CDR3 coding DNA: TGTGCCAGCAGTGAGGGCAGGATGAACACTGAAGCTTTCTTT.